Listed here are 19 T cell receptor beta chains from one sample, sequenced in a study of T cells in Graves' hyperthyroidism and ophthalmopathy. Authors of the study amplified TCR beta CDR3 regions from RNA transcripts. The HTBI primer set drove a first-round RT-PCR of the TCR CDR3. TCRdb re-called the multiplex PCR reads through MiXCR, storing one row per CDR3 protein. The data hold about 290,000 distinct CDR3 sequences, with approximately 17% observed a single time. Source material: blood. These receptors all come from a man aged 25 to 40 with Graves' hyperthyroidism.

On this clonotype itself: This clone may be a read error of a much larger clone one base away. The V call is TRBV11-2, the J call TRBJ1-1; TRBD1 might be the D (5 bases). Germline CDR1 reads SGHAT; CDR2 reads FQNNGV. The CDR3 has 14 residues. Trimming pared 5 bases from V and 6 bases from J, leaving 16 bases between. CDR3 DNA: TGTGCCAGCAGCCCGACAGAAATCAACTCTGAAGCTTTCTTT. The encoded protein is CASSPTEINSEAFF.

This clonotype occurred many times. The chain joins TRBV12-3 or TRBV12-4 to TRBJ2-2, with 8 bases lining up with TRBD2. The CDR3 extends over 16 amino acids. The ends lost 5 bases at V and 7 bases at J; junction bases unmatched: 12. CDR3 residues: CASSPPSAGAIGELFF. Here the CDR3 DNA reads TGTGCCAGCAGTCCTCCGTCAGCGGGAGCGATCGGGGAGCTGTTTTTT.

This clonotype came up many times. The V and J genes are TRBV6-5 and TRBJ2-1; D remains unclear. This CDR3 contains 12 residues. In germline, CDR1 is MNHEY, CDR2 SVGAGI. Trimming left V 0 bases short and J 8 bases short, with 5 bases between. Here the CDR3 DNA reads TGTGCCAGCAGTTACTCGGTGGATGAGCAGTTCTTC. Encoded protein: CASSYSVDEQFF.

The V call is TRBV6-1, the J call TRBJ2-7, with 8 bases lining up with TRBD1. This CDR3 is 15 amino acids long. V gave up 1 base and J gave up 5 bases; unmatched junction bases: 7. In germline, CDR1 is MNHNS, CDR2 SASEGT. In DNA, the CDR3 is TGTGCCAGCAGTGAAGAGGCAGGGGGCGGGAACGAGCAGTACTTC. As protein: CASSEEAGGGNEQYF.

The CDR3 protein is CASSGYKGGGETQYF. The CDR3 DNA follows: TGTGCCAGCAGCGGTTACAAAGGGGGGGGAGAGACCCAGTACTTC. This chain uses TRBV9 with TRBJ2-5, with a weak D call TRBD2 (7 bases). Trimming took off 3 bases at V and 4 bases at J, with 16 bases between the two ends. The CDR3 runs to 15 residues. CDR1 and CDR2 (germline): SGDLS, YYNGEE.

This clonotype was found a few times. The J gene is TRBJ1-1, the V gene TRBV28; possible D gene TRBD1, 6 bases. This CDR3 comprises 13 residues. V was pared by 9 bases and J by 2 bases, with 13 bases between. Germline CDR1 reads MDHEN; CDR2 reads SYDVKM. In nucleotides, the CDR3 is TGTGCCAGTGCCACAGGGTTCAACACTGAAGCTTTCTTT. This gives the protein CASATGFNTEAFF.

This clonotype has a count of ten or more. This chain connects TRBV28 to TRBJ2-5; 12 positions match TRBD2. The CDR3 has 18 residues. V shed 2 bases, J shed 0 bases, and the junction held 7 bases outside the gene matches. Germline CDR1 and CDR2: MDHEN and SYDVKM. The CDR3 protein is CASSLGLAGGAYQETQYF. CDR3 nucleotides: TGTGCCAGCAGTTTAGGTCTAGCGGGAGGGGCGTACCAAGAGACCCAGTACTTC. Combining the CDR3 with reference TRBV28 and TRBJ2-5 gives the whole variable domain DVKVTQSSRYLVKRTGEKVFLECVQDMDHENMFWYRQDPGLGLRLIYFSYDVKMKEKGDIPEGYSVSREKKERFSLILESASTNQTSMYLCASSLGLAGGAYQETQYFGPGTRLLVL.

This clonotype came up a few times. DNA for the CDR3: TGTGCCAGTACTCGTGGGACAGGGAGCTCTGGGGCCAACGTCCTGACTTTC. This translates into CASTRGTGSSGANVLTF. The gene calls are TRBV19 and TRBJ2-6; TRBD1 aligns across 9 bases. The germline gives CDR1 LNHDA, CDR2 SQIVND (reference sequence). The trim removed 7 bases at V and 0 bases at J, leaving 7 bases unmatched. CDR3 length: 17 amino acids.

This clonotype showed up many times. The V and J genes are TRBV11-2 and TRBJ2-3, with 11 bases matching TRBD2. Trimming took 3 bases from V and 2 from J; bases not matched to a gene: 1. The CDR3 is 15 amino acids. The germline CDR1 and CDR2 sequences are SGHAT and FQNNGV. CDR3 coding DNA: TGTGCCAGCAGCTTGGGACTAGCGGCCACAGATACGCAGTATTTT. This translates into CASSLGLAATDTQYF.

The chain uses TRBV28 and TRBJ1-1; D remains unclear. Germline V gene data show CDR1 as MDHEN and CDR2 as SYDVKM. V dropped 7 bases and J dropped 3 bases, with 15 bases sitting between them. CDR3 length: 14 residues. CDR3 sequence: CASMGLGGHTEAFF. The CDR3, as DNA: TGTGCCAGCATGGGCCTCGGTGGTCACACTGAAGCTTTCTTT. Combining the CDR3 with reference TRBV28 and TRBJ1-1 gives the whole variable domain DVKVTQSSRYLVKRTGEKVFLECVQDMDHENMFWYRQDPGLGLRLIYFSYDVKMKEKGDIPEGYSVSREKKERFSLILESASTNQTSMYLCASMGLGGHTEAFFGQGTRLTVV.

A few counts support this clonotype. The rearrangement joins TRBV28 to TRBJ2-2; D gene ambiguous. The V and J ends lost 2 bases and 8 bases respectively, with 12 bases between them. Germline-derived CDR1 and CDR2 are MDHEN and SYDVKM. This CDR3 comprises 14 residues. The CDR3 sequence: CASSLIPEGGELFF. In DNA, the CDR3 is TGTGCCAGCAGTTTAATCCCCGAAGGAGGGGAGCTGTTTTTT.

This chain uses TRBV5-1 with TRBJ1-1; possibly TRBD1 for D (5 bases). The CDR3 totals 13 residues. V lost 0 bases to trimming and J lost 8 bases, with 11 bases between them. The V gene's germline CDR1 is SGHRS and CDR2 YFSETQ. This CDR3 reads CASSLGDLMEAFF. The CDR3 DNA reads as TGCGCCAGCAGCTTGGGGGACTTGATGGAAGCTTTCTTT.

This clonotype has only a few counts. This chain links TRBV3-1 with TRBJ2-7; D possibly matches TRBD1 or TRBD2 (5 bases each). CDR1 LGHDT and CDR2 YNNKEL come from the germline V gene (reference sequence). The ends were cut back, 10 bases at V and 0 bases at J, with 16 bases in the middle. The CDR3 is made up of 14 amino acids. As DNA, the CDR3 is TGTGCCATCTCTAGGGACGGCTTCTCCTACGAGCAGTACTTC. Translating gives CAISRDGFSYEQYF.

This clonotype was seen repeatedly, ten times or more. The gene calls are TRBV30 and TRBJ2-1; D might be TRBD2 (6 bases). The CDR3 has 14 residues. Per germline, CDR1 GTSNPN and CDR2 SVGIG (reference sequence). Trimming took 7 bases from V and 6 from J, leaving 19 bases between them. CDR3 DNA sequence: TGTGCCTTCCTCCCGGCGGGGACCCTCAATGAGCAGTTCTTC. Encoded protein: CAFLPAGTLNEQFF.

The CDR3 sequence: CSAPTGGASWTQYF. CDR3 coding DNA: TGCAGTGCCCCGACCGGGGGTGCTTCGTGGACCCAGTACTTC. The chain links TRBV20-1 to TRBJ2-5, with D possibly matching TRBD2 (6 bases). Trimming pared 6 bases from V and 7 bases from J, leaving 21 bases between. This CDR3 comprises 14 residues. Germline V gene data show CDR1 as DFQATT and CDR2 as SNEGSKA (reference sequence).

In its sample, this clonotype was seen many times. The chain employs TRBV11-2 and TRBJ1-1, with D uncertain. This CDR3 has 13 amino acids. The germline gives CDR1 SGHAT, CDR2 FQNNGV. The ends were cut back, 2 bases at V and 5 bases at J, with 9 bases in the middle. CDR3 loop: CASSLPGGTEAFF. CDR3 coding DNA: TGTGCCAGCAGCTTACCGGGCGGAACTGAAGCTTTCTTT.

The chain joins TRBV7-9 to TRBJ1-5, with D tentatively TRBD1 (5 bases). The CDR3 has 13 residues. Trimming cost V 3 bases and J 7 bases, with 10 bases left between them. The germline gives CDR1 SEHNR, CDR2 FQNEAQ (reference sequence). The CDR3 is CASSFGRVQPQHF. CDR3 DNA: TGTGCCAGCAGCTTCGGCAGGGTACAGCCCCAGCATTTT.

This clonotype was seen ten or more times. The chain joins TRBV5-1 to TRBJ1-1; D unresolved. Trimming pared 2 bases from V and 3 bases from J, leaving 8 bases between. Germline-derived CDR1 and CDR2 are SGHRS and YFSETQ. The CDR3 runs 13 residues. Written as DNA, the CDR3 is TGCGCCAGCAGCTTTGGGCTCGACACTGAAGCTTTCTTT. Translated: CASSFGLDTEAFF.

CDR3 nucleotide sequence: TGTGCCAGCAGCTTCTCGGGCGGGAGAAGGTACGAGCAGTACTTC. Its protein product is CASSFSGGRRYEQYF. The V call is TRBV5-4, the J call TRBJ2-7, with 7 bases fitting TRBD2. With V trimmed by 2 bases and J by 4 bases, 9 bases remained unmatched. The germline V gene has CDR1 SGHNT and CDR2 YYREEE (reference sequence). This CDR3 is 15 amino acids long.